This TCR beta chain appears in the sequencing data of a study of blood T cell repertoires in COVID-19. Study details: From T cells, B-cell-depleted T cells, or PBMCs came the material, which was cDNA or gDNA.

Germline CDR1 is SGHTA and CDR2 is FQGNSA. This CDR3 is built from 17 residues. V was pared by 6 bases and J by 2 bases, with 8 bases of the junction left unmatched. Some clones are missing from TCRdb's copy, which holds only in-frame ones; the method was immunoSEQ multiplex PCR. The sample holds approximately 63,000 clones, more than 75% seen once. This chain connects TRBV7-2 to TRBJ2-3, with 13 bases matching TRBD2. The TCR was taken from a man aged 80 or over in a cohort sampled during active COVID-19. The material sequenced was peripheral blood. CDR3 coding DNA: TGTGCCAGCAGGCGACTAGCGGGGGGTATTTCCACAGATACGCAGTATTTT. Encoded protein: CASRRLAGGISTDTQYF.